These 13 T cell receptor beta chains were sequenced from one sample in a study of T cell responses to AZD1222 COVID-19 vaccine. Assay: immunoSEQ multiplex PCR; the TCRdb copy retains only in-frame clones and omits some. The data contain approximately 150,000 clones, 85% to 95% of them singletons. The sequencing used peripheral blood, collected on day 0 of AZD1222 vaccination. Receptor source: an adult in good health.

This chain links TRBV9 with TRBJ2-4; the D call may be TRBD1 or TRBD2 (5 bases each). This CDR3 region has 13 residues. Trimming left V 3 bases short and J 9 bases short, with 13 bases between. The germline CDR1 and CDR2 sequences are SGDLS and YYNGEE. This CDR3 is CASSGTGGTIQYF. DNA for the CDR3: TGTGCCAGCAGCGGGACTGGGGGAACCATTCAGTACTTC.

This clone came up a few times. V and J are TRBV24-1 and TRBJ1-5; D is uncertain. The CDR3 has 13 amino acids. Trimming stripped 0 bases from V and 13 bases from J, with 12 bases between. The germline V gene has CDR1 KGHDR and CDR2 SFDVKD. CDR3 loop: CATSDLAGRGQHF. CDR3 DNA: TGTGCCACCAGTGATTTGGCCGGCCGAGGGCAGCATTTT.

This chain uses TRBV7-2 with TRBJ1-3; D is ambiguous. V was cut by 1 base and J by 0 bases, with 13 bases left in between. The V gene's germline CDR1 is SGHTA and CDR2 FQGNSA. This CDR3 is 17 amino acids long. The CDR3 bases are TGTGCCAGCAGCTTAGGGGGAGCGGGAGGCTCTGGAAACACCATATATTTT. This codes for CASSLGGAGGSGNTIYF. Based on the CDR3 plus reference TRBV7-2 and TRBJ1-3, the full variable domain is GAGVSQSPSNKVTEKGKDVELRCDPISGHTALYWYRQSLGQGLEFLIYFQGNSAPDKSGLPSDRFSAERTGGSVSTLTIQRTQQEDSAVYLCASSLGGAGGSGNTIYFGEGSWLTVV.

This rearrangement joins TRBV2 to TRBJ1-4, with D unclear. Germline lookup yields CDR1 SNHLY and CDR2 FYNNEI. Trimming removed 3 bases at V and 1 base at J, with 6 bases between. The CDR3 loop spans 14 amino acids. The CDR3, as DNA: TGTGCCAGCAGTGAGCACAGAACTAATGAAAAACTGTTTTTT. Translating gives CASSEHRTNEKLFF.

The chain combines TRBV5-4 with TRBJ1-1, with a possible D match to TRBD1 (6 bases). The CDR3 covers 14 residues. Between the trimmed V and J ends, which lost 4 bases and 6 bases, there was a span of 16 bases. Germline V gene data show CDR1 as SGHNT and CDR2 as YYREEE (reference sequence). The CDR3 region has the DNA TGTGCCAGCAGCCCAGGGGTTCTGGGCCCTGAAGCTTTCTTT. Protein sequence: CASSPGVLGPEAFF.

The V call is TRBV11-2, the J call TRBJ2-1; TRBD2 matches 8 bases. The CDR3 extends over 16 amino acids. The trim removed 5 bases at V and 0 bases at J, leaving 6 bases unmatched. Germline CDR1 and CDR2: SGHAT and FQNNGV. CDR3 coding DNA: TGTGCCAGCAGCCTACCACTAGCGGCCTCCTACAATGAGCAGTTCTTC. Protein product: CASSLPLAASYNEQFF. The entire variable domain, with the rest obtained from reference TRBV11-2 and TRBJ2-1, is as follows: EAGVAQSPRYKIIEKRQSVAFWCNPISGHATLYWYQQILGQGPKLLIQFQNNGVVDDSQLPKDRFSAERLKGVDSTLKIQPAKLEDSAVYLCASSLPLAASYNEQFFGPGTRLTVL.

This rearrangement joins TRBV6-4 to TRBJ2-1; either TRBD1 or TRBD2 may supply D (5 bases each). Per the germline V gene, CDR1 is MRHNA and CDR2 is SNTAGT. The CDR3 is 14 residues long. With 6 bases removed from V and 4 bases from J, the gap between germline ends came to 13 bases. Written as DNA, the CDR3 is TGTGCCAGCAGCAGACTGGGGGATTACAATGAGCAGTTCTTC. It encodes CASSRLGDYNEQFF.

The rearrangement links TRBV6-6 to TRBJ1-4, with 8 nucleotides matching TRBD1. The CDR3 sequence is 14 residues long. Trimming cost V 5 bases and J 8 bases; bases outside gene matches: 7. Germline CDR1 MNHNY, CDR2 SVGAGI (reference sequence). The CDR3 nucleotides read TGTGCCAGCAGTAAGACAGGGGTGGGAGAAAAACTGTTTTTT. Its translation: CASSKTGVGEKLFF.

The chain joins TRBV30 to TRBJ2-1; maybe TRBD2 (7 bases). The CDR3 covers 13 residues. Germline-derived CDR1 and CDR2 are GTSNPN and SVGIG (reference sequence). V lost 7 bases and J lost 4, with 14 bases in between. CDR3 region: CASGGAYYNEQFF. The CDR3 coding sequence is TGTGCCTCGGGGGGCGCGTATTACAATGAGCAGTTCTTC.

The chain couples TRBV27 to TRBJ1-6; 7 positions match TRBD1. In germline, CDR1 is MNHEY, CDR2 SMNVEV (reference sequence). J lost 8 bases, V lost 6 bases, and 28 bases had no gene match. This CDR3 spans 21 amino acids. CDR3 DNA sequence: TGTGCCAGCAGAAAAAAAAAGGGGACAGTCCCCTTAAGGGAATTTGATTCACCCCTCCACTTT. It encodes CASRKKKGTVPLREFDSPLHF.

The V gene is TRBV9, the J gene TRBJ1-4; D is unresolved. Germline CDR1 and CDR2: SGDLS and YYNGEE. This CDR3 has 15 amino acids. Between the trimmed V and J ends, which lost 2 bases and 7 bases, there was a span of 15 bases. The CDR3 loop is CASSVRRVPREKLFF. The CDR3 coding sequence is TGTGCCAGCAGCGTTAGGAGGGTACCGCGTGAAAAACTGTTTTTT. Variable domain in full (rest from reference TRBV9 and TRBJ1-4): DSGVTQTPKHLITATGQRVTLRCSPRSGDLSVYWYQQSLDQGLQFLIQYYNGEERAKGNILERFSAQQFPDLHSELNLSSLELGDSALYFCASSVRRVPREKLFFGSGTQLSVL.

The rearrangement uses TRBV18 and TRBJ1-4; 10 positions match TRBD1. Germline values: CDR1 KGHSH, CDR2 LQKENI. V shed 5 bases, J shed 5 bases, and the junction held 2 bases outside the gene matches. This CDR3 has 14 residues. The CDR3 is CASSSGQGNEKLFF. The CDR3 DNA sequence: TGTGCCAGCTCATCGGGACAGGGGAATGAAAAACTGTTTTTT.

This clone was counted a single time. The chain has TRBV11-2 and TRBJ2-5; tentatively, D is TRBD2 (5 bases). CDR3 length: 15 amino acids. V was cut by 5 bases and J by 5 bases, with 18 bases left in between. Germline V gene data show CDR1 as SGHAT and CDR2 as FQNNGV. CDR3 loop: CASSPDLALGETQYF. Here the CDR3 DNA reads TGTGCCAGCAGCCCTGACCTAGCCTTGGGGGAGACCCAGTACTTC.